The rows below give T cell receptor beta chains drawn from one sample of a study of T cell responses to AZD1222 COVID-19 vaccine. The method was immunoSEQ multiplex PCR; TCRdb's version includes in-frame clones alone and lacks a portion of them. The table includes about 140,000 clones, over 75% detected once. The material was peripheral blood, obtained on day 0 of AZD1222 vaccination. The receptors derive from an adult in good health. Each CDR3 is given without its conserved first and last residue.

J gene	V gene	CDR3 protein
TRBJ2-3	TRBV19	ASSPRGPVDDTQY
TRBJ2-7	TRBV5-1	ASGKTGGSHEQY
TRBJ2-7	TRBV6-5	ASSYQGKSGEQY
TRBJ2-7	TRBV5-1	ASSLGTGGEQY
TRBJ1-4	TRBV6-5	ASSYSGTTGEKLF
TRBJ1-2	TRBV20-1	SAREVDGYT
TRBJ1-1	TRBV28	ASSVGTALWAF
TRBJ1-2	TRBV2	ASARGQQGRGYT
TRBJ1-5	TRBV28	ASSVQGFQPQH
TRBJ2-1	TRBV9	ASSVRTSGRLDEQF
TRBJ1-4	TRBV5-6	ASSLGQGLNEKLF
TRBJ1-3	TRBV6-5	ASSYDRSSGNTIY